This T cell receptor (beta chain) was identified in a study of blood T cells in healthy people across ages. Overall study context: T cells yielded about one barcoded beta molecule per two cells through template switching. Whole-study findings and limits: Possibly, changes in expanded clonotypes were confounded because donor CMV status was unknown.

Remarks on this clonotype: The antigen is not known.

V shed 10 bases, J shed 7 bases, and the junction held 12 bases outside the gene matches. Germline loops: CDR1 MDHEN, CDR2 SYDVKM. The CDR3 loop spans 14 amino acids. The authors ran a second PCR of about 7 to 11 cycles using a sample-barcoded 5' primer and a J-beta primer mix. Every single cDNA molecule received a tag from a template-switch adaptor with 12 random nucleotides. From the 5' RACE reads, TCRdb called clonotypes with MiXCR, one entry per CDR3 protein. The sample records 1.4 million or so distinct CDR3 sequences, roughly 43% being singletons. The chain recombines TRBV28 with TRBJ2-1; 8 bases agree with TRBD2. This receptor was obtained from a woman between 18 and 29 years old in good health. Sequences were obtained from blood. The CDR3 protein is CATQGTRHPNEQFF. CDR3 DNA: TGTGCCACCCAAGGGACTAGACATCCGAATGAGCAGTTCTTC.